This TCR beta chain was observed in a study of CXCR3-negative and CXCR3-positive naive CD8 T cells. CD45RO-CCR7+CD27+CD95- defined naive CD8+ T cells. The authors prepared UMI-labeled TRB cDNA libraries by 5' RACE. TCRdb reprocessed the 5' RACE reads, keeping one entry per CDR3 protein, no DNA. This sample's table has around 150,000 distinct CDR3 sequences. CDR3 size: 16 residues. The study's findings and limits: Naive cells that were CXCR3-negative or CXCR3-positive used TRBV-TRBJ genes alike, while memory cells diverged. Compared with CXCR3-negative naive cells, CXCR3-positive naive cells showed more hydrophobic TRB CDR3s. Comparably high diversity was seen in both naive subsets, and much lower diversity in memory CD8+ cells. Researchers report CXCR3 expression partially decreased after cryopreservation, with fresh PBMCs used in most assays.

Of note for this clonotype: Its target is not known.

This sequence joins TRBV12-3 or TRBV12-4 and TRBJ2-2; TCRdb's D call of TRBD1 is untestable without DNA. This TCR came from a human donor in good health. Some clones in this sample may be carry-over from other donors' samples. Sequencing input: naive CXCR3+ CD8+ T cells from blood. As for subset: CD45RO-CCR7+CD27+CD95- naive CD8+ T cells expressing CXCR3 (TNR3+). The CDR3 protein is CASCGDREERAGELFF.